The 24 T cell receptor beta chains below all came from one sample that was sequenced in a study of post-analysis software for immune sequencing data (dated by TCRdb to about 2015). Library creation used PCR. Reads for this sample came from an Illumina HiSeq 2500. Unique molecular identifiers were incorporated into TCR beta cDNA libraries to reduce PCR and sequencing biases. TCRdb reprocessed the public reads (quality trimming at Q25 with fastp, clone calling with MiXCR) and kept in-frame beta chains. Every entry covers one CDR3 protein and lists the most common genes and DNA from its rows. The sample has about 770,000 distinct CDR3 sequences on record, more than 45% of them singletons. 4% to 5% of the sample lies in the top ten. General findings and caveats noted by the study authors: Four or five TRBV segments, including TRBV5-6, TRBV5-1 and TRBV20-1, were significantly more frequent in patients than controls.

Their target antigens are unknown. The sequencing input was blood. All receptors derive from a girl under 18 with multiple sclerosis.

V gene TRBV20-1 combines with J gene TRBJ2-7, with a tentative D call TRBD1 (6 bases). Gene TRBJ2-5 matches the end of the DNA better, so the J call may be wrong. Germline lookup yields CDR1 DFQATT and CDR2 SNEGSKA (reference sequence). The CDR3 totals 13 residues. The DNA of the CDR3 is TGCAGTGCTAGTGGGGGCGTAGGGGAGACCCAGTACTTC. Its protein product is CSASGGVGETQYF.

This clonotype appeared once. The junction does not match germline at one end; this may be a read error. CDR3 protein: CVSTNAAGTSYNEQVF. CDR3 DNA: TGTGTCAGCACAAACGCGGCGGGCACCTCCTACAATGAGCAGGTCTTC. J is TRBJ2-1 and V is TRBV6-2 or TRBV6-3; D possibly corresponds to TRBD2 (5 bases). This CDR3 spans 16 amino acids. CDR1 MNHEY and CDR2 SVGEGT come from the germline V gene.

This clonotype turned up a few times. The chain links TRBV4-1 to TRBJ2-7; tentative D call: TRBD2 (5 bases). Looked up from germline, CDR1 is MGHRA and CDR2 is YSYEKL. V was clipped by 0 bases and J by 2 bases, with 17 bases between them. The CDR3 sequence is 17 residues long. The CDR3 spells CASSQDVLRGQTYEQYF. CDR3 in DNA: TGCGCCAGCAGCCAAGATGTTTTAAGAGGGCAGACCTACGAGCAGTACTTC.

This clonotype was picked up a small number of times. The V and J genes are TRBV27 and TRBJ2-3; the match to TRBD2 covers 14 bases. The CDR3 covers 15 residues. The V and J ends lost 7 bases and 6 bases, in that order; junction bases with no gene match: 6. CDR1 is MNHEY and CDR2 is SMNVEV in the germline V gene (reference sequence). The CDR3 nucleotides are TGTGCCAGCACCCGACTAGCGGGAGGGATGGATACGCAGTATTTT. Its protein product is CASTRLAGGMDTQYF.

V gene TRBV12-3 or TRBV12-4 combines with J gene TRBJ2-1, with 10 bases fitting TRBD2. With 3 bases clipped from V and 9 bases from J, the junction kept 8 bases outside the gene matches. This CDR3 spans 15 amino acids. The CDR3 loop reads CASSLASGSFIEQFF. CDR3 nucleotide sequence: TGTGCCAGCAGTTTGGCTAGCGGGAGTTTTATTGAGCAGTTCTTC.

This clonotype was counted a few times. V gene TRBV29-1 combines with J gene TRBJ2-7; no clear D. The CDR3 has 12 amino acids. V was shortened by 1 base and J by 3 bases, with 7 bases between the two germline ends. Germline values: CDR1 SQVTM, CDR2 ANQGSEA. The CDR3 nucleotides are TGCAGCGTTGAAGGGCAGAACTACGAGCAGTACTTC. It specifies CSVEGQNYEQYF.

The chain uses TRBV7-2 and TRBJ1-2; D unclear. The CDR3 spans 14 residues. The V end was cut by 5 bases, the J end by 7 bases, with 17 bases between. CDR1 SGHTA and CDR2 FQGNSA come from the germline V gene. CDR3 nucleotides: TGTGCCAGCAGCCCCGTGGTGGAAGGACCTGGCTACACCTTC. Translation: CASSPVVEGPGYTF. Full variable domain (remainder filled in from reference TRBV7-2 and TRBJ1-2): GAGVSQSPSNKVTEKGKDVELRCDPISGHTALYWYRQSLGQGLEFLIYFQGNSAPDKSGLPSDRFSAERTGGSVSTLTIQRTQQEDSAVYLCASSPVVEGPGYTFGSGTRLTVV.

The CDR3 DNA sequence: TGTGCCAGCAGCTTAGGGCTCTTGGCAGATACGCAGTATTTT. This gives the protein CASSLGLLADTQYF. The V and J genes are TRBV7-9 and TRBJ2-3; D remains unclear. Trimming took off 1 base at V and 4 bases at J, with 9 bases between the two ends. Germline values: CDR1 SEHNR, CDR2 FQNEAQ (reference sequence). The CDR3 runs to 14 residues. Full variable domain (outside the CDR3, taken from reference TRBV7-9 and TRBJ2-3): DTGVSQNPRHKITKRGQNVTFRCDPISEHNRLYWYRQTLGQGPEFLTYFQNEAQLEKSRLLSDRFSAERPKGSFSTLEIQRTEQGDSAMYLCASSLGLLADTQYFGPGTRLTVL.

The chain joins TRBV7-2 to TRBJ2-1; D is unclear. The V and J ends lost 3 bases and 2 bases respectively, with 20 bases between them. CDR3 length: 18 residues. Germline CDR1 SGHTA, CDR2 FQGNSA. This CDR3 is CASSFRKTQSRPYNEQFF. The DNA of the CDR3 is TGTGCCAGCAGCTTCAGAAAGACCCAAAGCCGTCCCTACAATGAGCAGTTCTTC.

V gene TRBV2 combines with J gene TRBJ2-7, with 9 bases that match TRBD2. The CDR3 runs to 15 residues. Per the germline V gene, CDR1 is SNHLY and CDR2 is FYNNEI. V shed 4 bases, J shed 3 bases, and the junction held 7 bases outside the gene matches. The CDR3 region has the DNA TGTGCCAGCAGTGTAGTAATAGCGGGGGACTACGAGCAGTACGTC. This encodes CASSVVIAGDYEQYV.

In DNA, the CDR3 is TGTGCCAGCAGCCGGACGGGAGCCGGAGATACGCAGTATTTT. Translation gives CASSRTGAGDTQYF. V gene TRBV12-3 or TRBV12-4 combines with J gene TRBJ2-3; D possibly corresponds to TRBD2 (6 bases). Trimming removed 6 bases from V and 5 bases from J, with 15 bases in between. There are 14 residues in the CDR3.

The chain links TRBV24-1 to TRBJ2-5; 11 bases map to TRBD2. The CDR3 loop spans 15 amino acids. The V gene's germline CDR1 is KGHDR and CDR2 SFDVKD. V lost 5 bases, J lost 5 bases, and 6 bases stayed unmatched. This chain's CDR3 is CATSATTSGKETQYF. CDR3 sequence (DNA): TGTGCCACCAGTGCTACGACTAGCGGGAAGGAGACCCAGTACTTC.

CDR3 sequence (DNA): TGTGCCAGCAGTTTATCGGACAGTCCTAGCACAGATACGCAGTATTTT. Its protein is CASSLSDSPSTDTQYF. V usage is TRBV6-5 and J usage is TRBJ2-3, with D tentatively TRBD1 (6 bases). The CDR3 is 16 residues long. Trimming took 4 bases from V and 0 from J, leaving 14 bases between them. Germline values: CDR1 MNHEY, CDR2 SVGAGI.

The chain has TRBV7-2 and TRBJ1-2; maybe TRBD1 (6 bases). The CDR3 contains 16 residues. V gave up 4 bases and J gave up 0 bases, with 15 bases separating them. Per the germline V gene, CDR1 is SGHTA and CDR2 is FQGNSA. The CDR3 region has the DNA TGTGCCAGCAGCTCCACAGGGACGAGGACTAACTATGGCTACACCTTC. This sequence encodes CASSSTGTRTNYGYTF.

The CDR3 protein is CSVEDPREGSYNEQFF. The DNA for the CDR3 is TGCAGCGTTGAAGATCCCCGGGAGGGTTCCTACAATGAGCAGTTCTTC. This chain uses TRBV29-1 with TRBJ2-1; TRBD2 matches 8 bases. The germline V gene encodes CDR1 SQVTM and CDR2 ANQGSEA. With V trimmed by 0 bases and J by 1 base, 5 bases remained unmatched. The CDR3 contains 16 residues.

The V and J genes are TRBV20-1 and TRBJ1-5, with 7 positions matching TRBD1. The length of the CDR3 is 16 residues. The V gene end was trimmed by 5 bases and the J gene end by 0 bases; junction bases not matched to a gene: 10. Per the germline V gene, CDR1 is DFQATT and CDR2 is SNEGSKA (reference sequence). CDR3 nucleotide sequence: TGCAGTGCTCTCCGACAGGGAGTTAATAGCAATCAGCCCCAGCATTTT. This encodes CSALRQGVNSNQPQHF.

This clonotype showed up just a few times. The chain is built from TRBV12-3 or TRBV12-4 and TRBJ2-7, with D unclear. The V end lost 6 bases, the J end lost 5 bases, and 14 bases lay between the germline ends. The CDR3 has 13 amino acids. The CDR3, as DNA: TGTGCCAGCAGCCTGTCGTCCCTCCACGAGCAGTACTTC. This sequence encodes CASSLSSLHEQYF.

This clonotype was recorded once. The chain has TRBV25-1 and TRBJ2-1; 8 bases agree with TRBD2. This CDR3 has 16 residues. With V trimmed by 3 bases and J by 6 bases, 10 bases remained unmatched. Germline V gene sequence: CDR1 MGHDK, CDR2 SYGVNS. CDR3 residues: CASSDTFGRALNEQFF. CDR3 in DNA: TGTGCCAGCAGTGACACATTCGGGAGGGCCCTCAATGAGCAGTTCTTC.

This clonotype was observed a handful of times. The rearrangement uses TRBV4-3 and TRBJ2-1, with unresolved D. Trimming cost V 1 base and J 2 bases, with 12 bases left between them. Germline CDR1 LGHNA, CDR2 YSLEER. The length of the CDR3 is 16 residues. The CDR3 DNA follows: TGCGCCAGCAGCCAAGGCTCGCCCCGACCCTACAATGAGCAGTTCTTC. Protein: CASSQGSPRPYNEQFF.

The chain links TRBV7-9 to TRBJ1-2; the D gene is possibly TRBD1 (5 bases). CDR1 and CDR2 from the germline V gene are SEHNR and FQNEAQ (reference sequence). The CDR3 extends over 13 amino acids. Deletions cut 7 bases from V and 5 bases from J, with 14 bases between. The CDR3 coding sequence is TGTGCCAGCACCCTGGGCACAGGATATGGCTACACCTTC. Encoded protein: CASTLGTGYGYTF.

The chain combines TRBV3-1 with TRBJ1-1; D perhaps matches TRBD1 (5 bases). The CDR3 consists of 14 residues. CDR1 and CDR2 from the germline V gene are LGHDT and YNNKEL (reference sequence). Trimming pared 4 bases from V and 11 bases from J, leaving 20 bases between. The CDR3 here is CASSPGLGATPAFF. The CDR3 DNA follows: TGTGCCAGCAGCCCCGGACTAGGGGCCACCCCGGCTTTCTTT.

The chain uses TRBV10-3 and TRBJ1-5; tentative D call: TRBD1 (5 bases). The V and J ends lost 2 bases and 6 bases respectively, with 8 bases between them. CDR1 is ENHRY, CDR2 SYGVKD, per germline. CDR3 length equals 13 residues. DNA for the CDR3: TGTGCCATCAGTGAGGCAGGGAGTCAGCCCCAGCATTTT. It yields the protein CAISEAGSQPQHF.

V usage is TRBV5-1 and J usage is TRBJ2-1; D may be TRBD2 (6 bases). V was pared by 1 base and J by 7 bases, with 9 bases between. CDR1 and CDR2 from the germline V gene are SGHRS and YFSETQ. The CDR3 is 13 amino acids. The CDR3 sequence: CASSLLAWNEQFF. DNA for the CDR3: TGCGCCAGCAGCTTGCTAGCGTGGAATGAGCAGTTCTTC.

The rearrangement uses TRBV12-3 or TRBV12-4 and TRBJ2-5; D not resolved. This CDR3 is built from 15 residues. V was pared by 2 bases and J by 1 base, with 11 bases between. The CDR3 DNA is TGTGCCAGCAGTTTACGAAGGGATATCCAAGAGACCCAGTACTTC. Translated, it gives CASSLRRDIQETQYF.